This T cell receptor (beta chain) was captured by sequencing in a study of blood T cells in healthy people across ages (dated by TCRdb to between 2014 and 2016). In the study overall: In model experiments, roughly one uniquely barcoded TCR beta cDNA molecule per two T cells was captured by template switching. Age-related changes in TCR beta repertoire diversity were measured in the study by deep sequencing normalized with unique cDNA molecular identifiers. Four age groups were formed from the donors: young (average approximately 16 years), middle-aged (around 37), aged (about 68) and long-lived (roughly 88). The study analyzed two additional independent replicas of 1 million unique cDNA reads from the same blood draw for two donors, one aged 18 to 30 and one aged 80 or older. To avoid experimental bias, donors of different ages were spread randomly across the sequencing lanes.

The roughly 39 donors, aged 6 to 90 years, were systemically healthy Caucasian individuals from Russia. Roughly 9.5 milliliters of peripheral blood were drawn from each donor into EDTA-treated Vacutainer tubes. Ficoll-Paque density-gradient centrifugation was used to isolate PBMCs, with at least 7 million per sample. Trizol reagent was used to extract total RNA from the PBMCs, yielding at least 5 micrograms per sample. Naive CD45RAhigh/CD27high T cell percentages were measured by flow cytometry on a PBMC aliquot from every donor. Between the V and J ends, shortened by 5 bases and 7 bases respectively, the junction contains 14 bases. Based on the germline V gene, the CDR1 and CDR2 sequences are SGHVS and FNYEAQ. The CDR3 runs 13 amino acids, cysteine and phenylalanine included. Only the CDR3 DNA stays, 39 bases, in frame from base 1. Summary of the overall study and its limitations: Because the CMV infection status of the donors was unknown, age-related changes in expanded clonotypes may potentially have been confounded. Since profiling was done on bulk unsorted PBMCs, naive and antigen-experienced compartments could not be conclusively compared. As age increased, observed TCR beta diversity per million T cells dropped in a roughly linear way, and a significant reduction was already evident by age about 40. Compared with the aged group, the long-lived group had more naive CD4+ T cells, fewer expanded clones and increased TCR diversity, a pattern suggesting age selection. Estimates of total diversity based on one million sequenced T cells were regarded as lower bounds and as underestimates. A strong correlation was found between observed TCR beta diversity and the percentage of naive T cells measured by flow cytometry.

This clonotype occurred many times. The specificity of this receptor is unknown. The record has no base qualities; no much larger clone is one base away. The receptor library was made with 5' RACE. Data came from an Illumina HiSeq 2500. The second PCR ran for about 6 to 12 cycles and used a J-beta primer mix along with a sample-barcoded 5' primer. Each TCR beta cDNA molecule received a unique molecular identifier from a template-switch 5' adaptor carrying 12 random nucleotides. Each sample yielded at least 3 million CDR3-containing paired-end reads. All of the RNA was converted into first-strand cDNA using the Mint cDNA synthesis kit, with a TRBC-specific oligonucleotide serving as the primer. After uracil-DNA glycosylase treatment, a first 18-cycle PCR used universal primers M1SS and BC2_uni_R on all cDNA. The published analysis was carried out like this. Each sample was normalized by randomly selecting 1 million high-quality reads, each carrying a distinct molecular identifier. Instead of being binned into consensus sequences, reads with shared molecular identifiers were discarded. MiTCR, run with a Q25 quality threshold and the strictest error-elimination algorithm, handled CDR3 identification, clonotype clustering and error correction. A nonparametric unseen species model with Euler transformation was used to estimate lower-bound total TCR beta diversity. TCRdb took the public reads, trimmed them with fastp at Q25, ran MiXCR for clone calling and kept in-frame beta chains. CDR3 protein sequences are deduplicated, and each keeps its most common genes and DNA. The V and J calls here are based on TCRdb, not the publication. This sample gives roughly 900,000 distinct CDR3 sequences in total; under 30% of them show up just once. About 18% of the sample is in the top ten clones.

The sequence was collected from a woman older than 75 in good health. Sequencing was carried out using blood. Rearrangement joined TRBV7-6 to TRBJ1-2; a weak D assignment points to TRBD1 (6 bases agree). Here is the DNA: TGTGCCAGCAGCCCGGGGGCAGGGCCTGGCTACACCTTC. Protein translation: CASSPGAGPGYTF. Here the CDR3 is joined to the reference TRBV7-6 and TRBJ1-2 genes, and the full variable domain is: GAGVSQSPRYKVTKRGQDVALRCDPISGHVSLYWYRQALGQGPEFLTYFNYEAQQDKSGLPNDRFSAERPEGSISTLTIQRTEQRDSAMYRCASSPGAGPGYTFGSGTRLTVV.